This TCR beta chain is from a study of neurological immune-mediated disorders. Study in general: Multiple sclerosis patients numbered about 35, of whom approximately 31 were relapsing-remitting and 3 secondary progressive.

This clonotype was seen many times. Its cognate antigen is unknown. The making of cDNA relied on 5'RACE with 10-nucleotide random UMIs. Per sequencing run, 15-18 subjects together gave over 170 million TCR-beta sequences. Each CDR3 protein gets one entry after TCRdb re-called the 5' RACE reads with MiXCR. There are 25,000 to 40,000 distinct CDR3 sequences in the sample; 1.5% occur only once, and around 9% lies in the top ten. Study-level points and caveats: Phylogenetic grouping assigned the repertoires of 18 of 34 multiple sclerosis patients to a single related-CDR3 cluster, which may represent a signature.

This clonotype was sampled from a woman aged 25 to 39 with multiple sclerosis. Source material: PBMCs.

The chain's CDR3 is CAARLASISPLHF. The CDR3, as DNA: TGTGCCGCCAGGTTGGCCTCCATTTCACCCCTCCACTTT. The chain employs TRBV10-3 and TRBJ1-6; D gene uncertain. The CDR3 spans 13 residues. The V gene lost 11 bases and the J gene lost 9 bases, with 17 bases spanning the gap. Looked up from germline, CDR1 is ENHRY and CDR2 is SYGVKD.